This section outlines one T cell receptor (beta chain) sequence together with its context. The antigen is unknown. The sample originates from a study of blood T cells in healthy people across ages. Study-wide findings and caveats: There was a strong correlation between TCR beta diversity and naive T cell percentage. Possibly confounding the expanded clonotype changes was the fact that donor CMV status was unknown.

Individuals who donated were healthy Caucasians from Russia aged roughly 6 to 100. Then a second PCR, running about 6 to 11 cycles, was carried out with a sample-barcoded 5' primer and a J-beta primer mix. TCRdb re-called the 5' RACE reads with MiXCR, one entry per CDR3 protein. Of around 1,800,000 distinct CDR3 sequences listed, around 42% are singletons. There are 13 residues in the CDR3. V was clipped by 11 bases and J by 3 bases; unmatched bases: 5. The sequenced material came from blood. This TCR was recovered from a human donor in good health. The V and J genes are TRBV12-3 or TRBV12-4 and TRBJ2-1, with 9 bases fitting TRBD2. The CDR3 protein is CAQSSGDYNEQFF. The CDR3 nucleotides are TGTGCCCAATCTAGCGGGGACTACAATGAGCAGTTCTTC.